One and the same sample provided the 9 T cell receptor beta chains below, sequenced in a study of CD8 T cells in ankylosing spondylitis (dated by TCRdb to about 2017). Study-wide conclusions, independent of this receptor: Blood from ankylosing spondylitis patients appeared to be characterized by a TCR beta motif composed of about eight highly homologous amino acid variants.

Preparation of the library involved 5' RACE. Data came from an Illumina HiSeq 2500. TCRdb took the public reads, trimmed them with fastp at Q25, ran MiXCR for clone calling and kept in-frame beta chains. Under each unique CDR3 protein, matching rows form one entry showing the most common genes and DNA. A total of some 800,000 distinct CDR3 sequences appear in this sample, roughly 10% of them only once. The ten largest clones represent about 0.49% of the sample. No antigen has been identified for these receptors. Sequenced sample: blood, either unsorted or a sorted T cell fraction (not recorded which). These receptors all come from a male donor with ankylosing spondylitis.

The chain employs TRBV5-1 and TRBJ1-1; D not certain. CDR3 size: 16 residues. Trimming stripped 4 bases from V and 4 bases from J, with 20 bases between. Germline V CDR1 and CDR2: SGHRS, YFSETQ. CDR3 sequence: CASSPGGTLSGTEAFF. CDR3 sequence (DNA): TGCGCCAGCAGCCCCGGCGGCACCTTATCGGGCACTGAAGCTTTCTTT.

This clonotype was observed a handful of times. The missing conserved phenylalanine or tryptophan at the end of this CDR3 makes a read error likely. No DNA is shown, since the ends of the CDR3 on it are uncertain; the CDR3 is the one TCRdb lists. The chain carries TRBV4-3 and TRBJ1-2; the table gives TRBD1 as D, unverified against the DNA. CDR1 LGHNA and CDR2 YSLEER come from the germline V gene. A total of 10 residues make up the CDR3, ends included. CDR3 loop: CASSLLGRGS.

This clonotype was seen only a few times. The CDR3 sequence: CSVGEGQETQYF. The CDR3 DNA follows: TGCAGCGTTGGCGAAGGCCAAGAGACCCAGTACTTC. The rearrangement joins TRBV29-1 to TRBJ2-5; D uncertain. The CDR3 totals 12 residues. The V end was cut by 4 bases, the J end by 1 base, with 7 bases between. CDR1 is SQVTM and CDR2 is ANQGSEA in the germline V gene.

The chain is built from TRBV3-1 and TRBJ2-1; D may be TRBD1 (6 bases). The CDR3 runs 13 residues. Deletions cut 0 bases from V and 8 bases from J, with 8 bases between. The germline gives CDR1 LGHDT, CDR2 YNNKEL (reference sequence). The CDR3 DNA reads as TGTGCCAGCAGCCAAGATCCAGGGGATGAGCAGTTCTTC. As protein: CASSQDPGDEQFF.

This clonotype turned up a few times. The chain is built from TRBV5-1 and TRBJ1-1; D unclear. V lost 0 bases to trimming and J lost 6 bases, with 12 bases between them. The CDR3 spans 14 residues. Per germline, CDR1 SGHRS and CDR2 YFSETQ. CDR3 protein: CASSLDSSFAEAFF. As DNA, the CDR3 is TGCGCCAGCAGCTTGGACAGTTCCTTTGCTGAAGCTTTCTTT.

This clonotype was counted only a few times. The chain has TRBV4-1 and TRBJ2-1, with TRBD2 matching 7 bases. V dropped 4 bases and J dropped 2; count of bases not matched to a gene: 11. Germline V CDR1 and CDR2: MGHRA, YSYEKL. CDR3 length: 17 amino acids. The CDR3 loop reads CASSPPLRGRAYNEQFF. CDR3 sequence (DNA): TGCGCCAGCAGCCCCCCCCTACGGGGGAGGGCCTACAATGAGCAGTTCTTC.

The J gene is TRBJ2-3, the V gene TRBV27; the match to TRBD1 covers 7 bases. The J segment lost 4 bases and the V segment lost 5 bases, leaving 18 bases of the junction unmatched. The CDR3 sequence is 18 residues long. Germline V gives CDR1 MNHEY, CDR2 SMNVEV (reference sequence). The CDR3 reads CASSPTPTGATSSDTQYF. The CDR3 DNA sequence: TGTGCCAGCAGTCCAACGCCTACAGGGGCGACGTCTTCAGATACGCAGTATTTT.

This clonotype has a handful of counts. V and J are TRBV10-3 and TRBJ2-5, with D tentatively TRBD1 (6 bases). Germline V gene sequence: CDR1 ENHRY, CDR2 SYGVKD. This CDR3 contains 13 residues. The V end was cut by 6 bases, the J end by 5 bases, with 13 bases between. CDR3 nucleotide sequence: TGTGCCATCAGGAGGGGGTTGGGGGAGACCCAGTACTTC. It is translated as CAIRRGLGETQYF.

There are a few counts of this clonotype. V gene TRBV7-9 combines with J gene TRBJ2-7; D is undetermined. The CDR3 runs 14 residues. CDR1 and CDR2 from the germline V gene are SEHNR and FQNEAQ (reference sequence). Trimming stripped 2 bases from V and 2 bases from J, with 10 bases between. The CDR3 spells CASSLMRRPYEQYF. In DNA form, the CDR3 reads TGTGCCAGCAGCTTAATGCGCAGACCCTACGAGCAGTACTTC.